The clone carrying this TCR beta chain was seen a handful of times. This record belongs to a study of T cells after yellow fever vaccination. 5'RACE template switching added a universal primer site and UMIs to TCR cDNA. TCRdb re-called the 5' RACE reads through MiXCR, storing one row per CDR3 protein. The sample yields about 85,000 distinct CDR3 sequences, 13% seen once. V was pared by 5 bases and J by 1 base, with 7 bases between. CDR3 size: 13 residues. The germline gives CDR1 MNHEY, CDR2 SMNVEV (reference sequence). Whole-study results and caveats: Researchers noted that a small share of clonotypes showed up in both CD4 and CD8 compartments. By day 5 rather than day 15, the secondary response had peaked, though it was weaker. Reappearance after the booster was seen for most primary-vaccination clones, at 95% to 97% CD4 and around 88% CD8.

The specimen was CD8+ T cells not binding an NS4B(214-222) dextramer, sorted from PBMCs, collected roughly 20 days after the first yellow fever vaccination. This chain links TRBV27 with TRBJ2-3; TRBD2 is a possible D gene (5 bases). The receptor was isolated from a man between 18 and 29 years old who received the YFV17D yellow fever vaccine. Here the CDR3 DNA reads TGTGCCAGCAGTCGGGGAGGCACAGATACGCAGTATTTT. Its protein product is CASSRGGTDTQYF.